This entry lists 4 T cell receptor beta chains sequenced from one sample in a study of identical twins. TCRdb fed the 5' RACE reads into MiXCR, producing one record per CDR3 protein. The data contain 400,000 to 550,000 distinct CDR3 sequences, approximately 22% of them singletons. These data also featured in a second study, about T cells expressing NK-cell markers.

The sample taken for sequencing was CD4+ T cells sorted from blood. These receptor sequences come from a woman younger than 30 in good health.

This clonotype was counted a few times. The chain uses TRBV20-1 and TRBJ2-1; D gene uncertain. V was cut by 6 bases and J by 6 bases, with 18 bases left in between. Germline CDR1 and CDR2: DFQATT and SNEGSKA (reference sequence). The CDR3 consists of 14 residues. The CDR3 loop is CSARTSLRVNEQFF. DNA for the CDR3: TGCAGTGCCCGGACCTCGCTTAGGGTCAATGAGCAGTTCTTC.

This clonotype was counted a few times. The chain carries TRBV10-3 and TRBJ1-4; tentative D call: TRBD1 (6 bases). With 8 bases removed from V and 7 bases from J, the gap between germline ends came to 20 bases. In germline, CDR1 is ENHRY, CDR2 SYGVKD. CDR3 length: 15 amino acids. The CDR3 nucleotides read TGTGCCATCGCGTCGGGGGGCAGGGTTTCTGAAAAACTGTTTTTT. Protein: CAIASGGRVSEKLFF.

This clonotype was seen a handful of times. J is TRBJ2-5 and V is TRBV28; 7 nucleotides match TRBD2. The germline V gene has CDR1 MDHEN and CDR2 SYDVKM. There are 15 residues in the CDR3. Germline trimming cut 6 bases from V and 4 bases from J; bases unmatched to any gene: 11. The CDR3 reads CASSPNGLGRETQYF. The DNA for the CDR3 is TGTGCCAGCAGCCCAAACGGACTAGGTAGAGAGACCCAGTACTTC.

This clonotype was seen only a few times. The V gene is TRBV11-2, the J gene TRBJ2-3, with 7 bases identical to TRBD1. The CDR3 runs to 19 residues. The germline CDR1 and CDR2 sequences are SGHAT and FQNNGV. J gave up 3 bases and V 1 base, and 16 bases lay outside the gene matches. CDR3 region: CASSLGPSLSGQSTDTQYF. In nucleotides, the CDR3 is TGTGCCAGCAGCTTAGGCCCCTCACTATCGGGACAGTCTACAGATACGCAGTATTTT.